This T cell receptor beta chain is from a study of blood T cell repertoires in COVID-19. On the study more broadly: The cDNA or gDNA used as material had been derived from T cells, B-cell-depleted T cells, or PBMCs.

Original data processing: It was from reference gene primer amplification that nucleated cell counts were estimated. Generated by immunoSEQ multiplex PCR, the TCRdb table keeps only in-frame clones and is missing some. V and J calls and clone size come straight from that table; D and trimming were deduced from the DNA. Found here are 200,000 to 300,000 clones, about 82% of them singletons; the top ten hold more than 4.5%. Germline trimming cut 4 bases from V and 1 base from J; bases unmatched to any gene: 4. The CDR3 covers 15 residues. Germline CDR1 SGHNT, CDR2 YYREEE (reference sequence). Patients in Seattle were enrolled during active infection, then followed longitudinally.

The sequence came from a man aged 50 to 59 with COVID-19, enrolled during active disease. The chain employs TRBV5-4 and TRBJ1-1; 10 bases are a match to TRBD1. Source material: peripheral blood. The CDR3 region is CASSPRDRGNTEAFF. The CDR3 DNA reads TGTGCCAGCAGCCCCCGGGACAGGGGGAACACTGAAGCTTTCTTT.